Given below is one TCR beta chain in context. The CDR3 end is not reached by the read, which stops 3 residues before it; the germline J gene fills it in. The data are from a study of T cells in women clearing cervical HPV infection. Study background: Case blood was drawn when the lesion was first found; control blood after infection became undetectable.

Trimming cost V 4 bases and J 3 bases; bases outside gene matches: 3. The CDR3 length is 13 residues. Looked up from germline, CDR1 is SGHDT and CDR2 is YYEEEE. Some clones are missing from TCRdb's copy, which holds only in-frame ones; the method was immunoSEQ multiplex PCR. The sample totals tens of thousands of clones; its top ten clones hold 7.5% to 9.5%. The sequence was obtained from a woman aged 18-69 years with a cervical HPV16 infection that either progressed to CIN3+ or cleared (not recorded which). What was sequenced was blood buffy coat. V gene TRBV5-6 combines with J gene TRBJ1-2; 7 nucleotides line up with TRBD1. The CDR3 bases that were read are TGTGCCAGCAGCCTGGGGACAGACTATGGC. This gives the protein CASSLGTDYG. The whole CDR3 region reads CASSLGTDYGYTF.